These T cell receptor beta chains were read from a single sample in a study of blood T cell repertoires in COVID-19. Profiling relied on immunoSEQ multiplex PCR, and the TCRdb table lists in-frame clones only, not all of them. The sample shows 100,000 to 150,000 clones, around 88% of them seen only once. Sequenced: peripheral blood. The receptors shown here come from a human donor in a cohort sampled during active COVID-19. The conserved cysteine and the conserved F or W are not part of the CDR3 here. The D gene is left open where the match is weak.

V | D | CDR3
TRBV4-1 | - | ASSRLGASYNEQF
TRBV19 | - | ASSMVTLAGNTIY
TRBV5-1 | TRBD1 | ASSMASGGTAF
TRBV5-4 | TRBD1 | ASSAEIRDSKYQETQY
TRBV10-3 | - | AISETDSPLH
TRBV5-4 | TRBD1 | ASSTGTGDGYT
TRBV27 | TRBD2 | ASSYRGTTTYNEQF
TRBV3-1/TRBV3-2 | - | ASSQSWAGLFYEQY
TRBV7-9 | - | ASSFVGANVLT
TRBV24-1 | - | APFVRGKPQPQH
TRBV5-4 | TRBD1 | ASSLKGASYEQY
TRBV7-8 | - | ASSLAGSLSGNTIY
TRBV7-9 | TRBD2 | ASSLQTSGGYNEQF
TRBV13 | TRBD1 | ASSFPGQSSGANVLT
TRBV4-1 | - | ASSPIRGDSSGNTIY
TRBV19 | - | ASSATENTIY
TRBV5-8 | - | ASSLGSSYEQY
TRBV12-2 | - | ASRNDARGDPYEQY
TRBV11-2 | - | ASSPGGELF
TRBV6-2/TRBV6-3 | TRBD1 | ASSDPGQGWYFNHTEAF
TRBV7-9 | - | ASSPPRDSYNEQF
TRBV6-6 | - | ASSYTGSYGYT
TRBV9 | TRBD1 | ASSVVGGGTGELF
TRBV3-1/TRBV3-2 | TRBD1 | ASSTRTGPYEAF
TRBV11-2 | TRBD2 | ASSLRLAGGSRDTGELF
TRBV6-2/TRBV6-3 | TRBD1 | ASSYGQGNSPLH
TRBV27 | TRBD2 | ASSLTGLADYEQY
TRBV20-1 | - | SASLFGATNSPLH